Following are 14 T cell receptor beta chains from one sample sequenced in a study of beta chain features in type 1 diabetes. Findings and limits, study-wide: Shortening that was moderate but significant affected the TCRB CDR3s of Type 1 diabetes patients in all four CD4+ subsets.

Antigen specificity for these receptors is unknown. The whole isolated RNA underwent reverse transcription, so sequencing captured expressed TCRB transcripts. Sequencing used immunoSEQ multiplex PCR; TCRdb keeps in-frame clones, though not all of them. The profile shows around 310,000 clones, roughly 14% of them singletons. Sequencing was done on a sample of naive CD4+ T cells from blood. The receptors here all came from a woman aged 18 to 35 with type 1 diabetes.

The V call is TRBV15, the J call TRBJ2-3; 9 bases are shared with TRBD2. This CDR3 has 18 amino acids. Germline V gene data show CDR1 as LNHNV and CDR2 as YYDKDF (reference sequence). J was trimmed by 5 bases and V by 0 bases; bases with no gene match: 12. The chain's CDR3 is CATSRDMREGLVRDTQYF. CDR3 DNA: TGTGCCACCAGCAGAGATATGCGGGAGGGCCTAGTGAGAGATACGCAGTATTTT.

This clone was counted only a few times. The V and J genes are TRBV10-3 and TRBJ2-7; weak D call: TRBD1 (6 bases). The CDR3 has 12 amino acids. Per germline, CDR1 ENHRY and CDR2 SYGVKD. The V end was cut by 8 bases, the J end by 2 bases, with 10 bases between. CDR3 amino acids: CAIGQPAYEQYF. CDR3 nucleotide sequence: TGTGCCATCGGACAGCCCGCCTACGAGCAGTACTTC.

In this sample, this clone turned up a few times. The chain employs TRBV11-2 and TRBJ2-5; TRBD1 agrees at 8 bases. Germline V lookup: CDR1 SGHAT, CDR2 FQNNGV. J gave up 8 bases and V 5 bases, and 13 bases lay outside the gene matches. The CDR3 loop spans 15 amino acids. This chain's CDR3 is CASSAYRGSDRTQYF. DNA for the CDR3: TGTGCCAGCAGCGCCTACAGGGGGTCTGATCGAACCCAGTACTTC. Together with reference TRBV11-2 and TRBJ2-5, the CDR3 gives the full variable domain: EAGVAQSPRYKIIEKRQSVAFWCNPISGHATLYWYQQILGQGPKLLIQFQNNGVVDDSQLPKDRFSAERLKGVDSTLKIQPAKLEDSAVYLCASSAYRGSDRTQYFGPGTRLLVL.

This clone has just a few counts. The rearrangement links TRBV7-3 to TRBJ2-1; 8 bases fit TRBD2. The CDR3 extends over 15 amino acids. Germline V gives CDR1 SGHTA, CDR2 FQGTGA. V lost 3 bases, J lost 4 bases, and 5 bases stayed unmatched. CDR3 coding DNA: TGTGCCAGCAGCTTCGGACTAGCCGTGTACAATGAGCAGTTCTTC. Amino acids: CASSFGLAVYNEQFF. The full variable domain, rest sourced from reference TRBV7-3 and TRBJ2-1, is GAGVSQTPSNKVTEKGKYVELRCDPISGHTALYWYRQSLGQGPEFLIYFQGTGAADDSGLPNDRFFAVRPEGSVSTLKIQRTERGDSAVYLCASSFGLAVYNEQFFGPGTRLTVL.

The chain is built from TRBV30 and TRBJ1-3; no definite D call. Trimming took off 2 bases at V and 0 bases at J, with 14 bases between the two ends. Germline values: CDR1 GTSNPN, CDR2 SVGIG (reference sequence). The CDR3 covers 16 residues. CDR3 amino acids: CAWSRGSTSSGNTIYF. The CDR3 nucleotides read TGTGCCTGGAGTAGAGGCTCGACCTCCTCTGGAAACACCATATATTTT.

The chain uses TRBV7-9 and TRBJ1-1, with a weak D call TRBD1 (6 bases). The V end was cut by 0 bases, the J end by 4 bases, with 9 bases between. In germline, CDR1 is SEHNR, CDR2 FQNEAQ (reference sequence). The CDR3 has 14 amino acids. The DNA for the CDR3 is TGTGCCAGCAGCTTAGCGGGGGCGACCACTGAAGCTTTCTTT. Its protein product is CASSLAGATTEAFF.

The chain uses TRBV2 and TRBJ1-5; D gene unclear. V shed 7 bases and J shed 0 bases, with 13 bases lying between them. Germline lookup yields CDR1 SNHLY and CDR2 FYNNEI. The CDR3 consists of 15 residues. The CDR3 spells CASNPTYTSNQPQHF. The DNA for the CDR3 is TGTGCCAGCAACCCCACCTATACTAGCAATCAGCCCCAGCATTTT.

J is TRBJ2-5 and V is TRBV13, with 11 bases matching TRBD2. Per germline, CDR1 PRHDT and CDR2 FYEKMQ (reference sequence). The CDR3 contains 13 residues. The J segment lost 4 bases and the V segment lost 6 bases, leaving 1 base of the junction unmatched. In nucleotides, the CDR3 is TGTGCCAGCAGAGGACTAGCGGGAGAGACCCAGTACTTC. Protein product: CASRGLAGETQYF.

The chain recombines TRBV2 with TRBJ2-1; the match to TRBD2 covers 14 bases. The CDR3 consists of 18 residues. J was trimmed by 6 bases and V by 3 bases; bases with no gene match: 10. Germline values: CDR1 SNHLY, CDR2 FYNNEI. The CDR3 loop reads CASSEGGLAGAPFNEQFF. CDR3 DNA: TGTGCCAGCAGTGAGGGGGGACTAGCGGGAGCCCCGTTCAATGAGCAGTTCTTC.

This clone was detected a few times. This chain links TRBV5-1 with TRBJ2-7, with TRBD2 matching over 8 bases. There are 13 residues in the CDR3. J was trimmed by 6 bases and V by 4 bases; bases with no gene match: 6. Germline V gives CDR1 SGHRS, CDR2 YFSETQ. The CDR3 DNA follows: TGCGCCAGCAGCGGAGCGGGAGTTCTCGAGCAGTACTTC. As protein: CASSGAGVLEQYF. Drawing the rest from reference TRBV5-1 and TRBJ2-7, the complete variable domain is KAGVTQTPRYLIKTRGQQVTLSCSPISGHRSVSWYQQTPGQGLQFLFEYFSETQRNKGNFPGRFSGRQFSNSRSEMNVSTLELGDSALYLCASSGAGVLEQYFGPGTRLTVT.

The chain joins TRBV5-1 to TRBJ2-5, with D unclear. Per germline, CDR1 SGHRS and CDR2 YFSETQ. V was trimmed by 4 bases and J by 5 bases, leaving 12 bases between them. The CDR3 consists of 13 residues. The CDR3 spells CASSPAVGETQYF. The DNA for the CDR3 is TGCGCCAGCAGCCCCGCAGTCGGGGAGACCCAGTACTTC. Drawing the rest from reference TRBV5-1 and TRBJ2-5, the complete variable domain is KAGVTQTPRYLIKTRGQQVTLSCSPISGHRSVSWYQQTPGQGLQFLFEYFSETQRNKGNFPGRFSGRQFSNSRSEMNVSTLELGDSALYLCASSPAVGETQYFGPGTRLLVL.

This clone has just a few counts. The rearrangement joins TRBV7-2 to TRBJ1-2; 9 nucleotides line up with TRBD1. There are 14 residues in the CDR3. V dropped 0 bases and J dropped 7; count of bases not matched to a gene: 3. Per germline, CDR1 SGHTA and CDR2 FQGNSA. DNA for the CDR3: TGTGCCAGCAGCTTAGCAACAGGGGGCGCTGGCTACACCTTC. Amino acids: CASSLATGGAGYTF.

This chain links TRBV7-3 with TRBJ2-7; 7 bases align to TRBD2. Germline loops: CDR1 SGHTA, CDR2 FQGTGA. V trimming: 4 bases; J trimming: 11 bases; junction bases outside the gene matches: 5. CDR3 length: 11 amino acids. CDR3 amino acids: CASSSGGTKYF. In DNA form, the CDR3 reads TGTGCCAGCAGCTCCGGGGGGACTAAGTACTTC.

The rearrangement joins TRBV29-1 to TRBJ2-1, with D possibly TRBD2 on 5 matching bases. V dropped 4 bases and J dropped 6 bases, with 13 bases sitting between them. The length of the CDR3 is 13 residues. The V gene's germline CDR1 is SQVTM and CDR2 ANQGSEA. CDR3 residues: CSVASPLLNEQFF. The CDR3 DNA reads TGCAGCGTTGCTAGCCCACTTCTCAATGAGCAGTTCTTC.